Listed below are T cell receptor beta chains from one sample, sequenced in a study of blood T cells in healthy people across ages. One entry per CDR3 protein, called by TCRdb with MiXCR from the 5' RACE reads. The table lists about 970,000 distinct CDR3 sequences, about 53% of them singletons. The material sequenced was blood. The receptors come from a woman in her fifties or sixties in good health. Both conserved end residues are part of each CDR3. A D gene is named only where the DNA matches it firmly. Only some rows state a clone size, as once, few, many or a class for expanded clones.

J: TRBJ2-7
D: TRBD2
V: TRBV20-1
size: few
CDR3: CSASPGGRNEQYF
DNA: TGCAGTGCCAGTCCTGGCGGGAGGAACGAGCAGTACTTC

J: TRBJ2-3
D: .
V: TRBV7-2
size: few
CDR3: CASSPPFRLDTQYF
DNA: TGTGCCAGCAGCCCCCCCTTCCGCCTAGATACGCAGTATTTT

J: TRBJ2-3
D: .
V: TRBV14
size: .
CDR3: CASSQVFGSAQYF
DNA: TGTGCCAGCAGCCAAGTCTTCGGTTCGGCGCAGTATTTT

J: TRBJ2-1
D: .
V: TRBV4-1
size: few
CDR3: CASSQDFNSAHEQFF
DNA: TGCGCCAGCAGCCAAGATTTTAACTCCGCCCATGAGCAGTTCTTC

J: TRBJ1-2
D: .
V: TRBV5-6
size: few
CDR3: CASSLWSGAGYTF
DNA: TGTGCCAGCAGCTTGTGGTCAGGAGCCGGCTACACCTTC

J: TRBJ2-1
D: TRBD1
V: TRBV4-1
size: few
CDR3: CASSHRPGTGVGGNEQFF
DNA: TGCGCCAGCAGCCACCGTCCCGGGACAGGGGTCGGGGGAAATGAGCAGTTCTTC

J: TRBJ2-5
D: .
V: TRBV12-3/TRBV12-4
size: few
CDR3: CASSFQEYWETQYF
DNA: TGTGCCAGCAGTTTCCAGGAGTACTGGGAGACCCAGTACTTC

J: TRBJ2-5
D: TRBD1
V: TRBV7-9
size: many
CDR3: CASSSHRGQETQYF
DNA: TGTGCCAGCAGCTCTCACAGGGGTCAAGAGACCCAGTACTTC

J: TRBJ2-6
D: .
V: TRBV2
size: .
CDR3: CASSEIKAGANVLTF
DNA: TGTGCCAGCAGTGAGATAAAGGCTGGGGCCAACGTCCTGACTTTC

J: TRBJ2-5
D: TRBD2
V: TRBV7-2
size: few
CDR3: CASSSYLAAQETQYF
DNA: TGTGCCAGCAGCTCGTACCTAGCGGCACAAGAGACCCAGTACTTC

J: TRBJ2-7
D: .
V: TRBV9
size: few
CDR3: CASSVAAASSYEQYF
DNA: TGTGCCAGCAGCGTAGCAGCGGCAAGCTCCTACGAGCAGTACTTC

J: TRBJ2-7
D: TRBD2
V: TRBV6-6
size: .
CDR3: CASSYSSSGRDHEQYF
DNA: TGTGCCAGCAGTTACTCGTCTAGCGGGAGAGACCACGAGCAGTACTTC

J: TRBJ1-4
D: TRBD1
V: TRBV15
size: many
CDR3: CATSRDTGDEKLFF
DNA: TGTGCCACCAGCAGAGACACAGGGGACGAAAAACTGTTTTTT

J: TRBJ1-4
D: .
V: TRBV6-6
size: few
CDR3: CASSYLGGKLFF
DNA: TGTGCCAGCAGTTACTTGGGGGGGAAACTGTTTTTT

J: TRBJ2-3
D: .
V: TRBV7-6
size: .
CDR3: CASSPRNADTQYF
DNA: TGTGCCAGCAGCCCCCGCAACGCAGATACGCAGTATTTT

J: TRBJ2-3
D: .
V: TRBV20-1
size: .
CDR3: CSAVRQDSTDTQYF
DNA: TGCAGTGCTGTAAGACAGGACAGCACAGATACGCAGTATTTT

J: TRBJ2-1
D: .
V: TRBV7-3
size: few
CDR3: CASSLTPETSYNEQFF
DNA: TGTGCCAGCAGCTTAACCCCAGAGACTTCCTACAATGAGCAGTTCTTC

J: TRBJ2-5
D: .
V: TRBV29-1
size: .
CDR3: CTGTLSNEQYF
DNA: TGCACTGGTACACTCTCCAATGAGCAGTACTTC

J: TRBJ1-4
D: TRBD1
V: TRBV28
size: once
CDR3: CASSFPGTGSEKLFF
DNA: TGTGCCAGCAGTTTCCCCGGGACAGGGTCTGAAAAACTGTTTTTT

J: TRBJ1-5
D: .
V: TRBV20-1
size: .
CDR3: CSAAWQRSNQPQHF
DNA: TGCAGTGCCGCCTGGCAGCGATCGAATCAGCCCCAGCATTTT

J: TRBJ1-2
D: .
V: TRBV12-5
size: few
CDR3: CASGIDDYGYTF
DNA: TGTGCTAGTGGTATTGACGACTATGGCTACACCTTC

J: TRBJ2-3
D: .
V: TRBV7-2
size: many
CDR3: CASSLTGAVGDTQYF
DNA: TGTGCCAGCAGCTTAACCGGCGCGGTAGGAGATACGCAGTATTTT